This note documents a single T cell receptor (beta chain) sequence. This sample was taken from a study of blood T cell repertoires in COVID-19. Using immunoSEQ multiplex PCR, the repertoire was profiled, and TCRdb retains in-frame clones only, with some absent. The sample records about 250,000 clones, roughly nine tenths being singletons. Germline CDR1 reads MGHRA; CDR2 reads YSYEKL. The CDR3 totals 16 residues. V was pared by 3 bases and J by 5 bases, with 8 bases of the junction left unmatched. J is TRBJ1-5 and V is TRBV4-1, with 9 positions matching TRBD1. This sequence originates from a woman in her thirties with acute COVID-19. Sequenced material: PBMCs or T cells enriched from blood (not recorded which). CDR3: CASSQETGQGYQPQHF. Written as DNA, the CDR3 is TGCGCCAGCAGCCAGGAAACCGGACAGGGGTATCAGCCCCAGCATTTT.